This TCR beta chain stems from a study of T cells in Graves' hyperthyroidism and ophthalmopathy. Study as a whole: Blood from the periphery was taken at initial diagnosis, before any treatment. General observations from the study: Stable hyperthyroidism was separated from ophthalmopathy by a model based on 13 V-J features. Peripheral blood also featured most of the thyroid clonotypes expanded above 0.001.

Concerning this clonotype: Its target is unknown.

Diagnostic decisions used clinical symptoms, serum thyroxine and TRAb, thyroid ultrasound and orbital computed tomography. The investigators amplified TCR beta CDR3 regions from RNA transcripts. First-round RT-PCR targeting the TCR CDR3 was performed with the HTBI primer set. TCRdb analysed the multiplex PCR reads with MiXCR anew, one entry per CDR3 protein. This sample has about 610,000 distinct CDR3 sequences, with about 14% found just once. Sequences were obtained from blood. This receptor was taken from a woman aged 40-49 years with Graves' ophthalmopathy.

CDR3 DNA: TGCAGTGCTCGATCGGACAGTAACACTGAAGCTTTCTTT. Its translation: CSARSDSNTEAFF. The genes are TRBV20-1 and TRBJ1-1; D possibly corresponds to TRBD1 (6 bases). Germline CDR1 and CDR2: DFQATT and SNEGSKA (reference sequence). Trimming cost V 5 bases and J 2 bases, with 12 bases left between them. The CDR3 has 13 amino acids.